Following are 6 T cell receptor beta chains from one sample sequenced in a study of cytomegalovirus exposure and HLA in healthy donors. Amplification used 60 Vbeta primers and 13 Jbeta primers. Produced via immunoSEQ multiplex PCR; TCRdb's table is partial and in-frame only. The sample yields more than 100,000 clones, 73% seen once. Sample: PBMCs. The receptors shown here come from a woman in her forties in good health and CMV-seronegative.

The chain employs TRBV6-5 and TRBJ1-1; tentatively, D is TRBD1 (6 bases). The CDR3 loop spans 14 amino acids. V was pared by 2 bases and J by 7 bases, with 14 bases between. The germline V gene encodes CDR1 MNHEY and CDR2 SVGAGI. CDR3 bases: TGTGCCAGCAGTTACGGGGGGGCTACAGATGAAGCTTTCTTT. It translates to CASSYGGATDEAFF.

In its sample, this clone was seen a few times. CDR3 DNA: TGTGCCAGTCAGAACAGTAACACCGGGGAGCTGTTTTTT. Protein sequence: CASQNSNTGELFF. This rearrangement joins TRBV7-9 to TRBJ2-2; D ambiguous. The CDR3 sequence is 13 residues long. V was clipped by 9 bases and J by 2 bases, with 10 bases between them. Per the germline V gene, CDR1 is SEHNR and CDR2 is FQNEAQ (reference sequence).

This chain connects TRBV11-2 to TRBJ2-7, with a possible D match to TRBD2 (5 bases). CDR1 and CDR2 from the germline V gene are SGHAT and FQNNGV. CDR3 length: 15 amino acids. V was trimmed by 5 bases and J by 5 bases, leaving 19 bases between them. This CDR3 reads CASSTTGSVGDEQYF. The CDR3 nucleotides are TGTGCCAGCAGCACGACGGGGAGTGTCGGCGACGAGCAGTACTTC.

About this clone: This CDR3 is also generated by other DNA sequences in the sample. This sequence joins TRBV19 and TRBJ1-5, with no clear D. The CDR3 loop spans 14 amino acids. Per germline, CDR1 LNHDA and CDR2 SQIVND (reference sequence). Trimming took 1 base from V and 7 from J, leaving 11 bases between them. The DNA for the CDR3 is TGTGCCAGTAGTATAGGCACGGGTGGACAGCCCCAGCATTTT. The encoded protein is CASSIGTGGQPQHF.

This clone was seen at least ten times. The CDR3 DNA reads as TGTGCCAGCAAGACTAGCGGTGGGACAGATACGCAGTATTTT. The encoded protein is CASKTSGGTDTQYF. This rearrangement joins TRBV6-1 to TRBJ2-3, with TRBD2 identical over 9 bases. This CDR3 comprises 14 residues. V was pared by 7 bases and J by 3 bases, with 5 bases of the junction left unmatched. From germline, CDR1 is MNHNS and CDR2 SASEGT.

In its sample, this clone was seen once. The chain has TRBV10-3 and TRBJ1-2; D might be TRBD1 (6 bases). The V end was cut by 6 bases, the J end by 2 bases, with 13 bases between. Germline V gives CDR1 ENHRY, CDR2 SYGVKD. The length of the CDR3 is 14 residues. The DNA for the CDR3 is TGTGCCATCAGCCCGGACAGACAGAACTATGGCTACACCTTC. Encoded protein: CAISPDRQNYGYTF.